Detailed here is one T cell receptor (beta chain). No antigen is known for it. No base quality values were provided; no much bigger clone lies one nucleotide off. CDR3 length: 13 amino acids, cysteine to phenylalanine. The sequence is cut down to CDR3 DNA, 39 bases in frame from base 1. The trim is 0 bases for V and 5 bases for J, with a gap of 8 bases between the germline ends. The germline V gene specifies SGDLS as CDR1 and YYNGEE as CDR2. The sample originates from a study of T-cell reconstitution after alpha-beta-depleted transplantation in children listed by TCRdb under 2016. Concerning the study at large: Using TCR repertoire profiling, the study followed T-cell immune reconstitution in a quantitative way in children after TCRalphabeta/CD19-depleted allogeneic hematopoietic cell transplantation.

The method was PCR. The sequencer listed for this sample is Illumina HiSeq 2500. Molecular barcoding was employed in the preparation of TCR libraries, with unique molecular identifiers being used to normalize TCRbeta repertoire quantification. The public reads were reanalyzed by TCRdb: fastp trimming at Q25, MiXCR alignment, in-frame beta chains only. Here each entry gathers all rows of one CDR3 protein and keeps the most common genes and DNA. This sample holds 450,000 to 600,000 distinct CDR3 sequences; approximately 30% were observed only once. The ten largest account for 2% to 3% of the sample. The rearranged segments are TRBV9 and TRBJ2-5, with the D gene call left open. The sample consisted of PBMCs from the stem cell graft donor, taken from the stem cell graft. This receptor was taken from a human donor who donated a stem cell graft to a child with aplastic anemia. In nucleotide form, the sequence is TGTGCCAGCAGCGTAGAGATAAGGGAGACCCAGTACTTC. Its product reads: CASSVEIRETQYF.